This T cell receptor (beta chain) is drawn from a study of blood T cell repertoires in COVID-19. Overall study context: The samples span acute and convalescent COVID-19 from the United States, Italy and Spain. Sources were T cells, B-cell-depleted T cells, or PBMCs; the material itself was cDNA or gDNA.

Under the authors' procedure: Amplification of reference gene primers provided the estimated nucleated cell counts. Assay used: immunoSEQ multiplex PCR; TCRdb lists only in-frame clones, some missing. V and J calls and clone size come straight from that table; D and trimming were deduced from the DNA. In the table there are around 150,000 clones, about 85% of which are singletons. The germline gives CDR1 SGHTA, CDR2 FQGNSA. The CDR3 covers 14 residues. With 4 bases clipped from V and 11 bases from J, the junction kept 8 bases outside the gene matches. This receptor was taken from a man aged 35 to 55 with acute or convalescent COVID-19. This sequence joins TRBV7-2 and TRBJ1-6; 7 positions match TRBD1. Material: peripheral blood. The CDR3 DNA is TGTGCCAGCAGCTCAGGACAGGTACCTCCACCCCTCCACTTT. Translating it yields CASSSGQVPPPLHF.